This T cell receptor beta chain was identified during a study of T cell changes during pregnancy in multiple sclerosis. The repertoire was sequenced with immunoSEQ multiplex PCR; TCRdb's copy has only in-frame clones and lacks some. This sample has about 92,000 clones, with roughly 93% found just once. This specimen consisted of peripheral blood, obtained in the third trimester of pregnancy. The clonotype comes from a female donor with multiple sclerosis, enrolled in a pregnancy study.

The CDR3 DNA reads TGTGCCAGCAGCCCCCAGAAGGGAGTAGTCAGGAATGAGCAGTTCTTC. This sequence encodes CASSPQKGVVRNEQFF. The chain links TRBV7-9 to TRBJ2-1, with D maybe TRBD2 (5 bases). Trimming removed 5 bases from V and 7 bases from J, with 21 bases in between. Germline CDR1 and CDR2: SEHNR and FQNEAQ (reference sequence). This CDR3 region has 16 residues. The whole variable domain, remainder taken from reference TRBV7-9 and TRBJ2-1, is DTGVSQNPRHKITKRGQNVTFRCDPISEHNRLYWYRQTLGQGPEFLTYFQNEAQLEKSRLLSDRFSAERPKGSFSTLEIQRTEQGDSAMYLCASSPQKGVVRNEQFFGPGTRLTVL.